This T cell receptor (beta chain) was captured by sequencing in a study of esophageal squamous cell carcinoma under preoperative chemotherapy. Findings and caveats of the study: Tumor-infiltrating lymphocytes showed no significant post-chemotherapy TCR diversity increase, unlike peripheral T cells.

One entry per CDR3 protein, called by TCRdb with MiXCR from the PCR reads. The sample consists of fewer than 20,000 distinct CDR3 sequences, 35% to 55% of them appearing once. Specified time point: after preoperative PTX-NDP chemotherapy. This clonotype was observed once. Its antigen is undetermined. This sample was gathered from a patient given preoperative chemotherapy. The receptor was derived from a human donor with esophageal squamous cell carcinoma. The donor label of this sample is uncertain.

DNA of the CDR3: TGTGCCAGCAGCACAGGGGGTAGTGAGCAGTTCTTC. Amino acids: CASSTGGSEQFF. V and J are TRBV7-3 and TRBJ2-1; 8 nucleotides match TRBD1. Germline CDR1 is SGHTA and CDR2 is FQGTGA. The CDR3 length is 12 residues. The trim removed 5 bases at V and 9 bases at J, leaving 3 bases unmatched.